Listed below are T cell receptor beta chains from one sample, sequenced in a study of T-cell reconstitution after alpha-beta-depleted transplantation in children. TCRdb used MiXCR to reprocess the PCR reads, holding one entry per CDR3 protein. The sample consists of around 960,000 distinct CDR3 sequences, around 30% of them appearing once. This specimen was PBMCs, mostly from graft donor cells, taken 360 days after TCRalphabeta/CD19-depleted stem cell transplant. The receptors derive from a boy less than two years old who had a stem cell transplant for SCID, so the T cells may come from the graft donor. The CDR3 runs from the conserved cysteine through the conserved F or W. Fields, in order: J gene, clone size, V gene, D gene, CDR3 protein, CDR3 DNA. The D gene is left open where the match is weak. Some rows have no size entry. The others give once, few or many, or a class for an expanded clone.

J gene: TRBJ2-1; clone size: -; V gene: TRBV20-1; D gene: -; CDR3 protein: CSARDGRGAGEQFF; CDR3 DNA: TGCAGTGCTAGAGATGGAAGGGGGGCGGGGGAGCAGTTCTTC
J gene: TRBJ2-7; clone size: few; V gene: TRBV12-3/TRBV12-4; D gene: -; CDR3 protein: CASGQGPRYEQYF; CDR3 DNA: TGTGCCAGCGGGCAGGGACCCCGCTACGAGCAGTACTTC
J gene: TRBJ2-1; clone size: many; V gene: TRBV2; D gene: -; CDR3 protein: CASSEVGAGYNEQFF; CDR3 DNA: TGTGCCAGCAGTGAAGTGGGGGCTGGGTACAATGAGCAGTTCTTC
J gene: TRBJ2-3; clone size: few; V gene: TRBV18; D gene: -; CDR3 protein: CASSPPGGGRGDTQYF; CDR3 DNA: TGTGCCAGCTCACCACCAGGTGGGGGACGGGGAGATACGCAGTATTTT
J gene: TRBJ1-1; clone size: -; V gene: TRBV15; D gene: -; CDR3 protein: CATSVKIQGTEAFF; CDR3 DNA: TGTGCCACCAGCGTTAAAATCCAGGGGACTGAAGCTTTCTTT
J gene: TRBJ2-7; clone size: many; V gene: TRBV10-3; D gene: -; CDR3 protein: CASSGRSKGAYEQYF; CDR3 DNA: TGTGCCTCCAGTGGTAGGTCCAAGGGGGCCTACGAGCAGTACTTC
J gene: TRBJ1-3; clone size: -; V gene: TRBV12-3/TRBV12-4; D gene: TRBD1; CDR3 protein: CASSFSPPHRGPGNTIYF; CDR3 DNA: TGTGCCAGCAGTTTCTCCCCTCCCCACAGGGGGCCAGGAAACACCATATATTTT
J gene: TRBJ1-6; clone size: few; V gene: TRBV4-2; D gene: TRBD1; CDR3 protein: CASRRSDRDHSPLHF; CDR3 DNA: TGTGCCAGCAGGCGGTCGGACAGGGATCATTCACCCCTCCACTTT
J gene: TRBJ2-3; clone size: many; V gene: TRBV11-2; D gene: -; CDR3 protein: CASSFWIGGGDTQYF; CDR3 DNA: TGTGCCAGCAGCTTCTGGATCGGGGGTGGAGATACGCAGTATTTT
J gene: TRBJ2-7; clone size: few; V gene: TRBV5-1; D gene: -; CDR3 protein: CASSAYGGHLSYEQYF; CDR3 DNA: TGCGCCAGCAGCGCTTACGGGGGGCATCTTTCCTACGAGCAGTACTTC
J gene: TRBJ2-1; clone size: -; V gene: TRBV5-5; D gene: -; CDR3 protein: CASILDLFNEQFF; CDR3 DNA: TGTGCCAGCATTCTGGACCTCTTCAATGAGCAGTTCTTC
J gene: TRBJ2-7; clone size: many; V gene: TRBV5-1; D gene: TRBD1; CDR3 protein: CASSPTTGVFGEQYF; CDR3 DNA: TGCGCCAGCAGCCCAACAACAGGGGTGTTCGGCGAGCAGTACTTC
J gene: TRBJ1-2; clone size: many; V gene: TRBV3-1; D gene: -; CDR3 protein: CASSPHPGNYGYTF; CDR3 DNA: TGTGCCAGCAGCCCCCACCCCGGGAACTATGGCTACACCTTC
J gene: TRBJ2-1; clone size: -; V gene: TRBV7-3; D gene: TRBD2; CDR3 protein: CASSLLSGGGEQFF; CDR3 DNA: TGTGCCAGCAGCTTGCTTAGCGGGGGTGGTGAGCAGTTCTTC
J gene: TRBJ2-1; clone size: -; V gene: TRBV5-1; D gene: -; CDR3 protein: CASGCRGCGLVSYNEQFF; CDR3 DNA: TGCGCCAGCGGATGTAGGGGGTGCGGACTGGTTTCATACAATGAGCAGTTCTTC
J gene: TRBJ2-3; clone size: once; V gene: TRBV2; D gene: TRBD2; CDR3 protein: CASRRGGFTDTQYF; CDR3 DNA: TGTGCCAGCAGGCGGGGGGGGTTCACGGATACGCAGTATTTT
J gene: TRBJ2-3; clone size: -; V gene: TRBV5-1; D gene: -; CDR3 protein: CASSLQDTDTQYF; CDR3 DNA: TGCGCCAGCAGCTTGCAGGACACAGATACGCAGTATTTT
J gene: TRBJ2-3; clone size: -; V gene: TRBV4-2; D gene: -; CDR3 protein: CASSQDTGAGTDTQYF; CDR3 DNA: TGTGCCAGCAGCCAAGATACGGGGGCCGGCACAGATACGCAGTATTTT
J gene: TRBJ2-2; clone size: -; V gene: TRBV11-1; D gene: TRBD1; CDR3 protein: CASSLQPGQGYPDTGELFF; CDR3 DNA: TGTGCCAGCAGCTTACAACCGGGACAGGGGTATCCCGACACCGGGGAGCTGTTTTTT
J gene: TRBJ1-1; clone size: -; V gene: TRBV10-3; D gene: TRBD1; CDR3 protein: CAIGTGALNTEAFF; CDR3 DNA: TGTGCCATAGGGACAGGGGCCTTGAACACTGAAGCTTTCTTT
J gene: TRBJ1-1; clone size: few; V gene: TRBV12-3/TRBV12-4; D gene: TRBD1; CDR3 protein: CASSTDRGKLEAFF; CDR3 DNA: TGTGCCAGCAGCACCGACAGGGGCAAACTTGAAGCTTTCTTT
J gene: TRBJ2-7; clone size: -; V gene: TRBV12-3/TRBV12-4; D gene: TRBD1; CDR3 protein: CASGNGTGGREQYF; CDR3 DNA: TGTGCCAGCGGAAACGGGACAGGGGGCCGCGAGCAGTACTTC
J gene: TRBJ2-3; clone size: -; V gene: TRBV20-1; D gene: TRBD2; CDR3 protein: CSARGRGGLTDTQYF; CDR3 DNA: TGCAGTGCTAGGGGACGCGGGGGACTCACAGATACGCAGTATTTT
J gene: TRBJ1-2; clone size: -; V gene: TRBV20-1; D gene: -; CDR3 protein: CSAPSLYGYTF; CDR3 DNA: TGCAGTGCCCCCTCCCTGTATGGCTACACCTTC
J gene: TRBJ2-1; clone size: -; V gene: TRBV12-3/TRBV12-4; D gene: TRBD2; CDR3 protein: CASSLFRPSGDQRIYNEQFF; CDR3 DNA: TGTGCCAGCAGTTTATTCAGGCCTAGCGGGGATCAACGTATCTACAATGAGCAGTTCTTC
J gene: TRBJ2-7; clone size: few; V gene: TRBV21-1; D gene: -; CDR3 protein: CASSPESAGGRDEQYF; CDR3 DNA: TGTGCCAGCAGCCCCGAGTCGGCAGGGGGCAGAGACGAGCAGTACTTC
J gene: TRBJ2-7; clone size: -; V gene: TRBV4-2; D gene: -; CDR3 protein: CASSPQGSFIREQYF; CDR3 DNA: TGTGCCAGCAGCCCCCAGGGGAGTTTTATACGAGAGCAGTACTTC
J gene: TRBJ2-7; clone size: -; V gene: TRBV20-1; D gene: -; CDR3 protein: CSGIRARPYEQYF; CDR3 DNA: TGCAGTGGTATTAGAGCGAGGCCTTACGAGCAGTACTTC
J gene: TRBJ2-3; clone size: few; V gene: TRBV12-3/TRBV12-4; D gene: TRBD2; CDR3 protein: CASSFPSWLAGGSTDTQYF; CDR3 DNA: TGTGCCAGCAGTTTCCCCTCCTGGCTAGCGGGGGGGAGCACAGATACGCAGTATTTT
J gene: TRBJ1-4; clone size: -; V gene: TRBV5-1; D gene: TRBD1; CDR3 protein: CASSLEGQSREKLFF; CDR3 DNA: TGCGCCAGCAGCTTGGAGGGACAGTCGAGGGAAAAACTGTTTTTT
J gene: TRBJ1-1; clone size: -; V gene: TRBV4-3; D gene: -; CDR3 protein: CASSQGRHTEAFF; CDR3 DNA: TGCGCCAGCAGCCAAGGTCGCCACACTGAAGCTTTCTTT
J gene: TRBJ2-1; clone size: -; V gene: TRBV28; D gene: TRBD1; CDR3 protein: CASSYRGTGNDEQFF; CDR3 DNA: TGTGCCAGCAGTTATCGTGGGACAGGGAACGATGAGCAGTTCTTC
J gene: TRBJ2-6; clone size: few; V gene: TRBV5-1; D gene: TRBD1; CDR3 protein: CASSLSTLGQGISNISGANVLTF; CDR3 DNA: TGCGCCAGCAGCTTGAGCACTCTAGGACAGGGGATTTCTAACATCTCTGGGGCCAACGTCCTGACTTTC